These 4 T cell receptor beta chains were sequenced from one sample in a study of T cell repertoires in cytomegalovirus infection. TCRdb processed the reads anew with MiXCR; each CDR3 protein has one entry. The table shows a few hundred thousand distinct CDR3 sequences, with roughly 15% occurring only once. The sequencing sample was made of PBMCs. The receptor source for this set is a human donor in good health (CMV status not recorded). Some clones in this sample may be carry-over from other donors' samples.

DNA for the CDR3: TGCAGTGCTAGAGCTTCGAACAGGGGGCCTGAGACCCAGTACTTC. Translation gives CSARASNRGPETQYF. The chain is built from TRBV20-1 and TRBJ2-5; 9 bases line up with TRBD1. J lost 5 bases, V lost 1 base, and 8 bases had no gene match. The CDR3 totals 15 residues. Per the germline V gene, CDR1 is DFQATT and CDR2 is SNEGSKA (reference sequence).

This clonotype has at least ten counts. The gene calls are TRBV12-3 or TRBV12-4 and TRBJ1-1; weak D call: TRBD1 (5 bases). The CDR3 has 13 residues. V was cut by 6 bases and J by 6 bases, with 14 bases left in between. CDR3 sequence (DNA): TGTGCCAGCAGCCCGGGGACGGCAGCTGAAGCTTTCTTT. It specifies CASSPGTAAEAFF.

This clonotype has a handful of counts. The V and J genes are TRBV11-3 and TRBJ2-7; D is possibly TRBD1 (5 bases). Germline lookup yields CDR1 SGHNT and CDR2 YENEEA. This CDR3 comprises 14 residues. The V gene lost 1 base and the J gene lost 2 bases, with 9 bases spanning the gap. The CDR3 bases are TGTGCCAGCAGCTTAGGCGGACATCCCTACGAGCAGTACTTC. Translation: CASSLGGHPYEQYF.

This clonotype has at least ten counts. The rearrangement joins TRBV6-2 or TRBV6-3 to TRBJ2-2; D is ambiguous. Germline V gives CDR1 MNHEY, CDR2 SVGEGT. The CDR3 spans 13 residues. Trimming removed 2 bases at V and 3 bases at J, with 4 bases between. The CDR3 coding sequence is TGTGCCAGCAGTTACAGGGACACCGGGGAGCTGTTTTTT. Protein product: CASSYRDTGELFF.